Below are 7 T cell receptor beta chains sequenced from a single sample in a study of blood T cells in healthy people across ages (dated by TCRdb to the mid-2010s). The method was 5' RACE. This sample was sequenced with an Illumina HiSeq 2500. A second PCR of about 6 to 11 cycles was run with a J-beta primer mix and a sample-barcoded 5' primer. TCRdb reprocessed the public reads (quality trimming at Q25 with fastp, clone calling with MiXCR) and kept in-frame beta chains. Each CDR3 protein appears once, grouped with its most common genes and DNA. The sample records 920,000 or so distinct CDR3 sequences, 45% of which are singletons. The biggest ten clones account for approximately 17% of the sample. The sequenced sample consisted of blood. These receptors all stem from a woman aged 60-75 years in good health.

The rearrangement links TRBV3-1 to TRBJ2-5; no clear D gene. The J call may not be correct, given that the DNA end is closer to TRBJ2-7. Germline V gene data show CDR1 as LGHDT and CDR2 as YNNKEL (reference sequence). CDR3 length: 14 residues. The chain's CDR3 is CASSPQSLSYEQYF. CDR3 DNA: TGTGCCAGCAGCCCCCAATCCCTCTCCTACGAGCAGTACTTC.

This clonotype was observed a single time. A much more abundant neighbour one base away suggests this may be a read error. The gene calls are TRBV11-1 and TRBJ2-5; no definite D call. CDR3 size: 15 residues. Per germline, CDR1 SGHAT and CDR2 FQDESV (reference sequence). Trimming took off 4 bases at V and 4 bases at J, with 16 bases between the two ends. DNA for the CDR3: TGTGCCAGCAGCTCAGCGAACGGCCCGCGAGAGACCCAGTACTTC. It yields the protein CASSSANGPRETQYF.

The CDR3 region is CASSQVDRGRSTDTQYF. The CDR3 DNA reads as TGTGCCAGCAGCCAGGTGGACAGGGGGCGAAGCACAGATACGCAGTATTTT. The rearrangement uses TRBV7-8 and TRBJ2-3, with 11 bases aligning to TRBD1. The germline V gene encodes CDR1 SGHVS and CDR2 FQNEAQ. Trimming at V came to 5 bases and at J to 0 bases, leaving 7 bases not matched to a gene. This CDR3 comprises 17 residues.

This clonotype was seen a handful of times. The J gene is TRBJ2-3, the V gene TRBV18; unclear D gene. The CDR3 covers 18 residues. The germline gives CDR1 KGHSH, CDR2 LQKENI. The germline V and J ends were trimmed by 6 bases and 1 base, with 23 bases remaining between them. In nucleotides, the CDR3 is TGTGCCAGCTCGCCGGCCCAACTTAAAATCACCGGCACAGATACGCAGTATTTT. It yields the protein CASSPAQLKITGTDTQYF. Full variable domain (rest looked up from reference TRBV18 and TRBJ2-3): NAGVMQNPRHLVRRRGQEARLRCSPMKGHSHVYWYRQLPEEGLKFMVYLQKENIIDESGMPKERFSAEFPKEGPSILRIQQVVRGDSAAYFCASSPAQLKITGTDTQYFGPGTRLTVL.

The chain uses TRBV4-1 and TRBJ1-1; D ambiguous. The CDR3 extends over 14 amino acids. Germline CDR1 reads MGHRA; CDR2 reads YSYEKL. V was cut by 4 bases and J by 3 bases, with 12 bases left in between. The CDR3 DNA follows: TGCGCCAGCAGCCGGTCCCCTTCCGACACTGAAGCTTTCTTT. Its translation is CASSRSPSDTEAFF.

The rearrangement links TRBV5-1 to TRBJ2-2; 8 bases are a match to TRBD2. Losses at the gene ends were 0 bases for V and 6 bases for J; bases not matched to a gene: 4. Germline CDR1 reads SGHRS; CDR2 reads YFSETQ. The CDR3 sequence is 15 residues long. As DNA, the CDR3 is TGCGCCAGCAGCTTGGGCGGGAGGATTCCCGGGGAGCTGTTTTTT. It specifies CASSLGGRIPGELFF.

This clonotype appeared many times. J is TRBJ2-5 and V is TRBV20-1, with D uncertain. V dropped 5 bases and J dropped 5 bases, with 18 bases sitting between them. The CDR3 runs to 14 residues. The germline V gene has CDR1 DFQATT and CDR2 SNEGSKA (reference sequence). The DNA for the CDR3 is TGCAGTGCTGGCGAAATCGGGTTCTCTGAGACCCAGTACTTC. This sequence encodes CSAGEIGFSETQYF.